This note documents a single T cell receptor (beta chain) sequence. TCRdb keeps only in-frame clones here, not all; method: immunoSEQ multiplex PCR. The top ten hold 15% to 20% of the sample, which has 90,000 or so clones, approximately 90% seen once. This CDR3 is 15 amino acids long. The germline gives CDR1 SGHRS, CDR2 YFSETQ. V dropped 1 base and J dropped 1 base, with 11 bases sitting between them. The source of the sample is a study of T cell responses to AZD1222 COVID-19 vaccine. V usage is TRBV5-1 and J usage is TRBJ1-1; D is undetermined. This clonotype was sampled from an adult in good health. Specimen: peripheral blood, collected on day 0 of AZD1222 vaccination. In DNA form, the CDR3 reads TGCGCCAGCAGCTTGTGGCGAAACCCGAACACTGAAGCTTTCTTT. Its translation: CASSLWRNPNTEAFF.